The text below deals with one TCR beta chain. The data were obtained in a study of T cells in narcolepsy. Some clones are missing from TCRdb's copy, which holds only in-frame ones; the method was immunoSEQ multiplex PCR. The table shows some 20,000 clones, with around 86% occurring only once. This CDR3 has 13 amino acids. V lost 7 bases to trimming and J lost 7 bases; unmatched junction nucleotides: 4. Per the germline V gene, CDR1 is LNHDA and CDR2 is SQIVND (reference sequence). This clonotype was sampled from a human donor in good health. The chain employs TRBV19 and TRBJ1-5, with 10 bases aligning to TRBD1. The sequenced sample consisted of memory (CD45RA-) CD4+ T cells from blood. The CDR3 protein is CASTGQGFQPQHF. The CDR3, as DNA: TGTGCCAGTACGGGACAGGGGTTCCAGCCCCAGCATTTT.